This T cell receptor (beta chain) comes out of a study of blood T cells in healthy people across ages. Study-level background: Template switching picked up about one barcoded beta molecule for each two T cells.

The ends lost 2 bases at V and 3 bases at J; junction bases unmatched: 4. CDR1 and CDR2 from the germline V gene are SNHLY and FYNNEI. This CDR3 has 14 amino acids. The study's findings and limits: Unknown donor CMV status possibly confounded expanded clonotype changes.

A J-beta primer mix and a sample-barcoded 5' primer were used in a second PCR of about 7 to 12 cycles. Each of the samples gave a minimum of 2.5 million paired-end reads that contained CDR3. One entry per CDR3 protein, called by TCRdb with MiXCR from the 5' RACE reads. The sample shows over 950,000 distinct CDR3 sequences, roughly 51% of them seen only once. Concerning this clonotype itself: Its specificity is unknown.

V usage is TRBV2 and J usage is TRBJ2-7, with 7 bases lining up with TRBD1. Sequencing was done on a sample of blood. The source is a woman in her sixties in good health. CDR3 in amino acids: CASSEQGVIYEQYF. In DNA, the CDR3 is TGTGCCAGCAGTGAACAGGGGGTGATCTACGAGCAGTACTTC.